A single sample is the source of the 23 T cell receptor beta chains below, sequenced in a study of T-cell memory formation after mild COVID-19. TCRdb reanalysed the 5' RACE reads using MiXCR and keeps one entry per CDR3 protein. The sample includes approximately 51,000 distinct CDR3 sequences, approximately 9% of them seen just once. Sequencing was carried out using PBMCs or a T cell subset sorted from them (not recorded which). Receptor source: an adult woman who had mild COVID-19 (a few samples of this study predate the infection). Cell type and time point are not known.

This clonotype came up a few times. The rearrangement uses TRBV12-3 or TRBV12-4 and TRBJ2-6; D remains unclear. The CDR3 covers 13 residues. V was cut by 6 bases and J by 4 bases, with 7 bases left in between. Here the CDR3 DNA reads TGTGCCAGCAGATATCAGGGGGCCAACGTCCTGACTTTC. Translation: CASRYQGANVLTF.

The chain couples TRBV5-5 to TRBJ1-1; D gene uncertain. CDR1 and CDR2 (germline): SGHKS, YYEKEE (reference sequence). This CDR3 region has 14 residues. V lost 2 bases and J lost 0, with 8 bases in between. CDR3 sequence reads: CASSLDIVNTEAFF. CDR3 nucleotides: TGTGCCAGCAGCTTAGACATAGTGAACACTGAAGCTTTCTTT.

This clonotype was recorded a few times. V usage is TRBV7-3 and J usage is TRBJ2-3; no clear D gene. Looked up from germline, CDR1 is SGHTA and CDR2 is FQGTGA. With 5 bases removed from V and 4 bases from J, the gap between germline ends came to 10 bases. The CDR3 loop spans 13 amino acids. The CDR3 region has the DNA TGTGCCAGCAGCCTCACACGATCAGATACGCAGTATTTT. Translation: CASSLTRSDTQYF.

This clonotype was seen a handful of times. This chain connects TRBV7-3 to TRBJ2-2, with TRBD1 identical over 7 bases. Trimming took 4 bases from V and 3 from J; bases not matched to a gene: 8. This CDR3 region has 16 residues. The germline gives CDR1 SGHTA, CDR2 FQGTGA. The CDR3 nucleotides are TGTGCCAGCAGCTCCTCCCTGACAGGGCACACCGGGGAGCTGTTTTTT. As protein: CASSSSLTGHTGELFF. The full variable domain, completed using reference TRBV7-3 and TRBJ2-2, is GAGVSQTPSNKVTEKGKYVELRCDPISGHTALYWYRQSLGQGPEFLIYFQGTGAADDSGLPNDRFFAVRPEGSVSTLKIQRTERGDSAVYLCASSSSLTGHTGELFFGEGSRLTVL.

This clonotype appeared many times. The CDR3, as DNA: TGTGCCAGCTCACAGCAACCCTACGAGCAGTACTTC. Encoded protein: CASSQQPYEQYF. This rearrangement joins TRBV18 to TRBJ2-7; the D is unclear. The CDR3 has 12 residues. CDR1 is KGHSH and CDR2 is LQKENI in the germline V gene. V was pared by 4 bases and J by 2 bases, with 6 bases between.

This chain connects TRBV5-1 to TRBJ2-1, with unresolved D. The CDR3 extends over 14 amino acids. Germline V gene sequence: CDR1 SGHRS, CDR2 YFSETQ. Trimming removed 5 bases at V and 5 bases at J, with 14 bases between. In nucleotides, the CDR3 is TGCGCCAGCAGAGCCCACATCGCGAACAATGAGCAGTTCTTC. Amino acids: CASRAHIANNEQFF.

The chain recombines TRBV30 with TRBJ1-1; D remains ambiguous. The CDR3 covers 11 residues. CDR1 is GTSNPN, CDR2 SVGIG, per germline (reference sequence). V shed 4 bases and J shed 4 bases, with 7 bases lying between them. CDR3 amino acids: CAWIPGTEAFF. The CDR3 region has the DNA TGTGCCTGGATCCCAGGCACTGAAGCTTTCTTT.

The V call is TRBV12-3 or TRBV12-4, the J call TRBJ1-2, with D uncertain. V lost 4 bases and J lost 2, with 11 bases in between. The CDR3 is 14 amino acids. The CDR3 coding sequence is TGTGCCAGCAGTTCTCTGACGAGAAACTATGGCTACACCTTC. Residues: CASSSLTRNYGYTF.

This clonotype was observed many times. The V and J genes are TRBV7-9 and TRBJ2-1; D is ambiguous. Germline-derived CDR1 and CDR2 are SEHNR and FQNEAQ (reference sequence). V dropped 5 bases and J dropped 6 bases, with 17 bases sitting between them. The CDR3 is 15 residues long. The CDR3 DNA reads TGTGCCAGCAGCCCTCGAATAAGGGATTCCAATGAGCAGTTCTTC. Translated: CASSPRIRDSNEQFF.

The chain uses TRBV20-1 and TRBJ2-1; 13 positions agree with TRBD2. CDR1 DFQATT and CDR2 SNEGSKA come from the germline V gene (reference sequence). The CDR3 is 17 amino acids. V gave up 6 bases and J gave up 0 bases; unmatched junction bases: 8. For the CDR3, the DNA is TGCAGTGCCACGACTAGCGGGAGGTTCGGCTCCTACAATGAGCAGTTCTTC. Its translation is CSATTSGRFGSYNEQFF.

This clonotype was counted only a few times. This chain joins TRBV3-1 and TRBJ1-1, with D unresolved. The CDR3 totals 18 residues. V dropped 3 bases and J dropped 0 bases, with 20 bases sitting between them. Germline CDR1 and CDR2: LGHDT and YNNKEL (reference sequence). The CDR3 DNA follows: TGTGCCAGCAGCCACCTAGCGTATTCTGCAGTCATGAACACTGAAGCTTTCTTT. The encoded protein is CASSHLAYSAVMNTEAFF.

This clonotype was seen at least ten times. The rearrangement uses TRBV7-9 and TRBJ2-7; 16 nucleotides agree with TRBD2. CDR1 and CDR2 (germline): SEHNR, FQNEAQ (reference sequence). This CDR3 is 18 amino acids long. The ends lost 1 base at V and 3 bases at J; junction bases unmatched: 6. The CDR3 spells CASSLGGLAGGLDYEQYF. CDR3 DNA: TGTGCCAGCAGCTTAGGGGGACTAGCGGGAGGGTTGGACTACGAGCAGTACTTC.

The chain links TRBV29-1 to TRBJ1-1; D not resolved. CDR3 length: 14 residues. From germline, CDR1 is SQVTM and CDR2 ANQGSEA. Trimming removed 4 bases from V and 3 bases from J, with 15 bases in between. CDR3 loop: CSVGAGREDTEAFF. The CDR3 DNA sequence: TGCAGCGTTGGCGCCGGGAGGGAGGACACTGAAGCTTTCTTT. The variable domain in full, completed from reference TRBV29-1 and TRBJ1-1, reads SAVISQKPSRDICQRGTSLTIQCQVDSQVTMMFWYRQQPGQSLTLIATANQGSEATYESGFVIDKFPISRPNLTFSTLTVSNMSPEDSSIYLCSVGAGREDTEAFFGQGTRLTVV.

The genes are TRBV6-5 and TRBJ1-2, with 7 bases that match TRBD1. In germline, CDR1 is MNHEY, CDR2 SVGAGI. The CDR3 length is 14 residues. Trimming cost V 2 bases and J 4 bases; bases outside gene matches: 4. The CDR3 here is CASSYGQGGYGYTF. CDR3 coding DNA: TGTGCCAGCAGTTACGGGCAGGGGGGCTATGGCTACACCTTC.

This clonotype was seen a handful of times. The chain employs TRBV20-1 and TRBJ2-7; D is possibly TRBD1 (5 bases). Germline CDR1 DFQATT, CDR2 SNEGSKA (reference sequence). This CDR3 has 15 amino acids. The V end was cut by 0 bases, the J end by 0 bases, with 12 bases between. The CDR3 DNA reads TGCAGTGCTAGAGATCTAGGTGACAGCTCCTACGAGCAGTACTTC. Amino acid sequence: CSARDLGDSSYEQYF.

The V call is TRBV6-6, the J call TRBJ2-1; no clear D gene. The CDR3 is 15 amino acids. The V gene's germline CDR1 is MNHNY and CDR2 SVGAGI (reference sequence). Trimming removed 0 bases from V and 5 bases from J, with 11 bases in between. CDR3 sequence: CASSYSNRADNEQFF. In DNA, the CDR3 is TGTGCCAGCAGTTACTCGAACAGAGCCGACAATGAGCAGTTCTTC.

This clonotype has just a few counts. The chain has TRBV20-1 and TRBJ1-5; D is perhaps TRBD1 (5 bases). This CDR3 contains 13 residues. Germline V gene lookup returns CDR1 DFQATT and CDR2 SNEGSKA (reference sequence). The germline V and J ends were trimmed by 6 bases and 4 bases, with 13 bases remaining between them. The CDR3: CSAGGGGNQPQHF. CDR3 nucleotide sequence: TGCAGTGCCGGGGGGGGTGGAAATCAGCCCCAGCATTTT.

V usage is TRBV10-3 and J usage is TRBJ2-5; the D is unclear. CDR3 length equals 15 residues. CDR1 ENHRY and CDR2 SYGVKD come from the germline V gene. The ends were cut back, 6 bases at V and 2 bases at J, with 16 bases in the middle. CDR3 DNA sequence: TGTGCCATCAGCCCTGTTAGGCCAGCTCAAGAGACCCAGTACTTC. Protein product: CAISPVRPAQETQYF.

This clonotype was detected ten times or more. CDR3 sequence (DNA): TGTGCCAGCAGGTTTGGAATCTCGCAGACGGGGCATGAGCAGTTCTTC. This codes for CASRFGISQTGHEQFF. The V and J genes are TRBV6-5 and TRBJ2-1; either TRBD1 or TRBD2 may supply D (5 bases each). This CDR3 is built from 16 residues. Germline CDR1 and CDR2: MNHEY and SVGAGI. Between the trimmed V and J ends, which lost 6 bases and 8 bases, there was a span of 23 bases.

This clonotype was seen more than once but under ten times. This chain uses TRBV4-3 with TRBJ2-1; no clear D. V gave up 0 bases and J gave up 6 bases, with 6 bases separating them. The V gene's germline CDR1 is LGHNA and CDR2 YSLEER. This CDR3 contains 13 residues. This CDR3 reads CASSQEVSNEQFF. The CDR3 nucleotides read TGCGCCAGCAGCCAAGAAGTTTCCAATGAGCAGTTCTTC.

The chain uses TRBV9 and TRBJ2-1; the match to TRBD1 covers 7 bases. This CDR3 has 15 amino acids. CDR1 and CDR2 from the germline V gene are SGDLS and YYNGEE. The V gene end was trimmed by 2 bases and the J gene end by 4 bases; junction bases not matched to a gene: 6. The CDR3 region has the DNA TGTGCCAGCAGCGTTGGGACAGATCAGTACAATGAGCAGTTCTTC. It yields the protein CASSVGTDQYNEQFF.

This chain connects TRBV4-2 to TRBJ2-1, with 15 bases lining up with TRBD2. V shed 0 bases and J 4 bases; nucleotides not matched to a gene: 4. This CDR3 is 18 amino acids long. Per germline, CDR1 LGHNA and CDR2 YNFKEQ. CDR3 sequence (DNA): TGTGCCAGCAGCCAAGATCCGGGACTAGCGGGAGGATACAATGAGCAGTTCTTC. This sequence encodes CASSQDPGLAGGYNEQFF.

This clonotype was counted many times. The chain recombines TRBV20-1 with TRBJ1-4, with 8 bases that match TRBD1. The V and J ends lost 0 bases and 8 bases, in that order; junction bases with no gene match: 17. The CDR3 is 18 residues long. The germline V gene encodes CDR1 DFQATT and CDR2 SNEGSKA (reference sequence). The CDR3 region has the DNA TGCAGTGCTAGAGATCGGGGACAGGCTCGCCGTGGAGGAGAAAAACTGTTTTTT. Residues: CSARDRGQARRGGEKLFF.